Listed here are 15 T cell receptor beta chains from one sample, sequenced in a study of Ad26.COV2.S vaccination and SARS-CoV-2 variants. The assay was immunoSEQ multiplex PCR, and TCRdb's table has in-frame clones only and misses some. The repertoire holds about 500,000 clones, with 80% to 90% as singletons. Treatment denoted: approximately 18 received Ad26.COV2.S at low or high dose, single or two shots; 5 received placebo; per-sample allocation not given. Day 63 following the first vaccine or placebo injection was when the samples were taken. The starting material was peripheral blood, obtained in a trial of Ad26.COV2.S vaccine versus placebo. Source of these receptors: a person between 18 and 60 years old who received the Ad26.COV2.S COVID-19 vaccine or a placebo.

The chain couples TRBV5-4 to TRBJ1-2; the D gene is possibly TRBD1 (5 bases). The CDR3 runs to 12 residues. V was pared by 4 bases and J by 5 bases, with 9 bases between. Germline-derived CDR1 and CDR2 are SGHNT and YYREEE (reference sequence). DNA for the CDR3: TGTGCCAGCAGCCCCTCAGGGTATGGCTACACCTTC. As protein: CASSPSGYGYTF.

The chain joins TRBV19 to TRBJ1-5, with D tentatively TRBD1 (6 bases). The CDR3 contains 18 residues. Between the trimmed V and J ends, which lost 7 bases and 0 bases, there was a span of 22 bases. The germline gives CDR1 LNHDA, CDR2 SQIVND (reference sequence). CDR3 sequence: CASTPRGGGYYSNQPQHF. The CDR3 region has the DNA TGTGCCAGTACCCCCCGCGGAGGGGGGTATTATAGCAATCAGCCCCAGCATTTT.

The rearrangement uses TRBV9 and TRBJ2-1; D is undetermined. Trimming left V 0 bases short and J 1 base short, with 5 bases between. This CDR3 region has 14 residues. The germline V gene has CDR1 SGDLS and CDR2 YYNGEE. CDR3 region: CASSVDGSYNEQFF. CDR3 nucleotide sequence: TGTGCCAGCAGCGTAGACGGTTCCTACAATGAGCAGTTCTTC.

The V call is TRBV5-1, the J call TRBJ2-1; D is uncertain. Germline values: CDR1 SGHRS, CDR2 YFSETQ. Deletions cut 0 bases from V and 6 bases from J, with 10 bases between. The CDR3 length is 14 residues. CDR3 sequence (DNA): TGCGCCAGCAGCTTGGATACGTTCAGCAATGAGCAGTTCTTC. Protein product: CASSLDTFSNEQFF.

J is TRBJ1-2 and V is TRBV5-8; TRBD1 might be the D (5 bases). CDR1 and CDR2 from the germline V gene are SGHTS and YDEGEE. Trimming shortened V by 10 bases and J by 7 bases, and 14 bases separated the two germline ends. The CDR3 is 11 residues long. CDR3 nucleotides: TGTGCCGAACGACAGTGGGGTGGCTACACCTTC. This encodes CAERQWGGYTF. The full variable domain, completed using reference TRBV5-8 and TRBJ1-2, is EAGVTQSPTHLIKTRGQQATLRCSPISGHTSVYWYQQALGLGLQFLLWYDEGEERNRGNFPPRFSGRQFPNYSSELNVNALELEDSALYLCAERQWGGYTFGSGTRLTVV.

The CDR3 sequence is CASSGGQTPYEQYF. CDR3 bases: TGTGCCAGCAGCGGGGGACAGACCCCCTACGAGCAGTACTTC. The rearrangement joins TRBV5-4 to TRBJ2-7; 7 bases fit TRBD1. Per germline, CDR1 SGHNT and CDR2 YYREEE (reference sequence). The CDR3 length is 14 residues. The V and J ends lost 4 bases and 2 bases, in that order; junction bases with no gene match: 6.

This rearrangement joins TRBV28 to TRBJ1-1; D possibly corresponds to TRBD1 (6 bases). This CDR3 is 14 amino acids long. Germline V gives CDR1 MDHEN, CDR2 SYDVKM. The V gene lost 2 bases and the J gene lost 4 bases, with 11 bases spanning the gap. The CDR3 sequence is CASSLRGASTEAFF. DNA for the CDR3: TGTGCCAGCAGTTTAAGGGGGGCGAGCACTGAAGCTTTCTTT.

A few counts support this clone. The rearrangement uses TRBV11-3 and TRBJ2-7, with 7 bases that match TRBD1. The V gene end was trimmed by 1 base and the J gene end by 5 bases; junction bases not matched to a gene: 5. The CDR3 has 14 residues. Germline lookup yields CDR1 SGHNT and CDR2 YENEEA. The CDR3 DNA reads TGTGCCAGCAGCTTAGTCCCTGACAGGGACGAGCAGTACTTC. Its protein is CASSLVPDRDEQYF.

This sequence joins TRBV3-1 (or the pseudogene TRBV3-2) and TRBJ1-2; TRBD1 aligns across 8 bases. The CDR3 consists of 13 residues. V shed 7 bases and J 6 bases; nucleotides not matched to a gene: 7. Germline CDR1 is LGHDT and CDR2 is YNNKEL (reference sequence). The CDR3 nucleotides read TGTGCCAGCAAACGACAGGGGAATGATGGCTACACCTTC. Its translation is CASKRQGNDGYTF.

The chain links TRBV5-1 to TRBJ2-7; 12 nucleotides align to TRBD1. CDR3 length equals 13 residues. V shed 7 bases and J 2 bases; nucleotides not matched to a gene: 1. Germline loops: CDR1 SGHRS, CDR2 YFSETQ. CDR3 nucleotide sequence: TGCGCCAGCTGGGACAGGGGGCCCTACGAGCAGTACTTC. It codes for CASWDRGPYEQYF.

With regard to this clone: The same CDR3 arises from other DNA sequences in this sample as well. The chain is built from TRBV27 and TRBJ2-1; D not certain. Germline V lookup: CDR1 MNHEY, CDR2 SMNVEV (reference sequence). V lost 2 bases and J lost 7, with 6 bases in between. The CDR3 extends over 12 amino acids. CDR3 nucleotides: TGTGCCAGCAGTTTAGTCGGGAATGAGCAGTTCTTC. As protein: CASSLVGNEQFF.

The chain uses TRBV5-1 and TRBJ2-5, with TRBD1 identical over 9 bases. Germline V gives CDR1 SGHRS, CDR2 YFSETQ. CDR3 size: 15 residues. The V segment lost 3 bases and the J segment 5 bases; nucleotides outside the gene matches: 8. The CDR3 DNA reads TGCGCCAGCAGCTCTATGGGACAGGGTGTTGAGACCCAGTACTTC. Translating it yields CASSSMGQGVETQYF.

CDR3 amino acids: CASSYVGLAGANVLTF. The CDR3 nucleotides are TGTGCCAGCAGTTACGTGGGCCTGGCTGGGGCCAACGTCCTGACTTTC. This chain joins TRBV6-2 or TRBV6-3 and TRBJ2-6; D is unclear. The CDR3 totals 16 residues. Germline CDR1 is MNHEY and CDR2 is SVGEGT. V was shortened by 2 bases and J by 2 bases, with 10 bases between the two germline ends.

The chain recombines TRBV7-2 with TRBJ2-7; TRBD1 agrees at 9 bases. This CDR3 spans 15 amino acids. CDR1 is SGHTA and CDR2 is FQGNSA in the germline V gene. The ends lost 5 bases at V and 4 bases at J; junction bases unmatched: 9. The CDR3 here is CASSERRDRAYEQYF. DNA of the CDR3: TGTGCCAGCAGCGAACGCCGGGACAGGGCTTACGAGCAGTACTTC.

This clone was recorded once. The chain recombines TRBV27 with TRBJ2-2; 8 bases fit TRBD2. V lost 5 bases and J lost 7; bases outside the gene matches: 6. The CDR3 extends over 14 amino acids. In germline, CDR1 is MNHEY, CDR2 SMNVEV (reference sequence). The chain's CDR3 is CASSPPGGGGELFF. CDR3 DNA: TGTGCCAGCAGTCCACCGGGGGGGGGCGGGGAGCTGTTTTTT.